This T cell receptor beta chain was identified during a study of vaccination and CD4 T cells after COVID-19. Points from the study as a whole: The appearance of a median approximately 90% of reactive clones in convalescent patients occurred only post-vaccination.

The sample's treatment: 10-day PBMC culture with coronavirus spike peptide pools or control peptides (ViraFEST assay). The collection of CD4+ T cells from the unexposed donor took place before the COVID-19 pandemic (2011-2018). T cells were expanded with peptide pools, and expanded clonotypes were identified by TCR sequencing. With the Oncomine TCR Beta short-read assay, DNA from cultured CD4+ T cells was sequenced. A single record per CDR3 protein comes from TCRdb applying MiXCR to the PCR reads. The data contain about 8,000 distinct CDR3 sequences, 36% of them seen just once; the ten biggest clones take up around 30%. Notes on this clonotype: Antigen: not known. Its ends do not fully match the called genes, so a read error is possible.

This receptor was taken from a human donor in good health. Sequencing input: CD4+ T cells from blood, cultured in vitro.

The DNA for the CDR3 is TGTGCCAGCGCACCAATGCAAGAGACCCAGTACTTC. Its protein product is CASAPMQETQYF. This chain joins TRBV18 and TRBJ2-5, with D hard to call. The CDR3 runs to 12 residues. Germline values: CDR1 KGHSH, CDR2 LQKENI.